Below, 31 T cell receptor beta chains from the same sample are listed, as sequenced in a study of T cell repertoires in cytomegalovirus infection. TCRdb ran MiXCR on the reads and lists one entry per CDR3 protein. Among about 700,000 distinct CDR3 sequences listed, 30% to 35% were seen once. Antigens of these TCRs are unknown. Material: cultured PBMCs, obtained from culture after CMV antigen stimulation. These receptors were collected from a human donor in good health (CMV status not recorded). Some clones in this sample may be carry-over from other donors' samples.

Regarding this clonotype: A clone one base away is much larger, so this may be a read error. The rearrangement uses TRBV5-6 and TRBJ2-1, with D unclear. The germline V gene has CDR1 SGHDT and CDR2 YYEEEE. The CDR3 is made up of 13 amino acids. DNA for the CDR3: TGTACCAGCAGCTTGGTCCGAGGCGATGAGCAGTTCTTC. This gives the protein CTSSLVRGDEQFF.

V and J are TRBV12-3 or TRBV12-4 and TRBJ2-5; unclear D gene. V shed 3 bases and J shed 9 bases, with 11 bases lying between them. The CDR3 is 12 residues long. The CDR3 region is CASSFDFLPQYF. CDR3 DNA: TGTGCCAGCAGTTTCGACTTCCTGCCCCAGTACTTC.

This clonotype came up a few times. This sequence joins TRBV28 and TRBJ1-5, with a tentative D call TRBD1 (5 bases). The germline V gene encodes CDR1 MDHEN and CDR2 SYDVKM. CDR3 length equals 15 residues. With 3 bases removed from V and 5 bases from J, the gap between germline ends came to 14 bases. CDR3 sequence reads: CASSFAGANHQPQHF. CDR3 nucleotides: TGTGCCAGCAGTTTTGCCGGGGCGAACCATCAGCCCCAGCATTTT.

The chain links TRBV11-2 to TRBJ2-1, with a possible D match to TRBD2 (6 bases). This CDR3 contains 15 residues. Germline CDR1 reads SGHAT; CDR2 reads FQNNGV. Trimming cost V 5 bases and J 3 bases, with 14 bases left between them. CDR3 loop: CASSHLTRGYNEQFF. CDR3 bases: TGTGCCAGCAGCCACCTGACTAGGGGCTACAATGAGCAGTTCTTC.

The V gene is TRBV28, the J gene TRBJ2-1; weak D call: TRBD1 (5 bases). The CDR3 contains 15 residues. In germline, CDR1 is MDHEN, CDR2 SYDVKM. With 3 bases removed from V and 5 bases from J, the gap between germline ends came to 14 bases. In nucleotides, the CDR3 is TGTGCCAGCAGTTTGCCTGTTGGACACCACAATGAGCAGTTCTTC. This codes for CASSLPVGHHNEQFF.

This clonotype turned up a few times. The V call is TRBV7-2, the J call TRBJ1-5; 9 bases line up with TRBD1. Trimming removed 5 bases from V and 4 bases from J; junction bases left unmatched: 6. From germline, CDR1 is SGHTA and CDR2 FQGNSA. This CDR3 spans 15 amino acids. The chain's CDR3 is CASSLDRGPNQPQHF. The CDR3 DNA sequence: TGTGCCAGCAGCCTGGACAGGGGTCCTAATCAGCCCCAGCATTTT. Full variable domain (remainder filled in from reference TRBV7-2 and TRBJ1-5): GAGVSQSPSNKVTEKGKDVELRCDPISGHTALYWYRQSLGQGLEFLIYFQGNSAPDKSGLPSDRFSAERTGGSVSTLTIQRTQQEDSAVYLCASSLDRGPNQPQHFGDGTRLSIL.

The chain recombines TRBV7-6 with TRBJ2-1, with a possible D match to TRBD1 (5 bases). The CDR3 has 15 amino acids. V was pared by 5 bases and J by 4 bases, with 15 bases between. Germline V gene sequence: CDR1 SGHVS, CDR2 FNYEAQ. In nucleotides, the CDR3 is TGTGCCAGCAGCCAACCTCCGACAGATTACAATGAGCAGTTCTTC. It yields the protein CASSQPPTDYNEQFF. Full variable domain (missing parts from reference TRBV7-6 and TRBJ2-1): GAGVSQSPRYKVTKRGQDVALRCDPISGHVSLYWYRQALGQGPEFLTYFNYEAQQDKSGLPNDRFSAERPEGSISTLTIQRTEQRDSAMYRCASSQPPTDYNEQFFGPGTRLTVL.

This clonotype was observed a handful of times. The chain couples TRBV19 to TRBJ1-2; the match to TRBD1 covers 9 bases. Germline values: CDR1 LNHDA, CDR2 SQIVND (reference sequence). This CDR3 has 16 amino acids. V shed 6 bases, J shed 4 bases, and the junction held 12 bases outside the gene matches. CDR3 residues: CASSQRGQGMVYGYTF. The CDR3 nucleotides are TGTGCCAGTAGCCAACGCGGACAGGGGATGGTCTATGGCTACACCTTC.

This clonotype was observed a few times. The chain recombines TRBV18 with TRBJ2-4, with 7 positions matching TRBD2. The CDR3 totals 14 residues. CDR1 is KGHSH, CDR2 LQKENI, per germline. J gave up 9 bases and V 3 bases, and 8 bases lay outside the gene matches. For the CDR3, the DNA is TGTGCCAGCTCACCGACGGGAGGAGAGGGCATTCAGTACTTC. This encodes CASSPTGGEGIQYF.

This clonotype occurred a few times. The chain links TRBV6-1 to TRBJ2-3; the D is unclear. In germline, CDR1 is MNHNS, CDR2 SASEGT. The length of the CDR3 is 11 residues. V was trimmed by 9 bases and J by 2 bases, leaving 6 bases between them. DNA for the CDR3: TGTGCCAGTCGTACCACAGATACGCAGTATTTT. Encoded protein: CASRTTDTQYF.

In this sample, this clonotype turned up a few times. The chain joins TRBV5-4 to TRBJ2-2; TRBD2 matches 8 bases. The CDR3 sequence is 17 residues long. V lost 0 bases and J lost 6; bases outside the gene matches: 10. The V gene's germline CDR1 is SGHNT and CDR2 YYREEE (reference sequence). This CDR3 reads CASSLGGTTGGSGELFF. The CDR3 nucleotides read TGTGCCAGCAGCTTGGGAGGGACCACGGGGGGGTCCGGGGAGCTGTTTTTT.

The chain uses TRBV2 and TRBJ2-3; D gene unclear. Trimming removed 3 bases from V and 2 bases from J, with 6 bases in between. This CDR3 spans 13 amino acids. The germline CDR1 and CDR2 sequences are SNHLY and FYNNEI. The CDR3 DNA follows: TGTGCCAGCAGTGAGCCAGACACAGATACGCAGTATTTT. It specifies CASSEPDTDTQYF.

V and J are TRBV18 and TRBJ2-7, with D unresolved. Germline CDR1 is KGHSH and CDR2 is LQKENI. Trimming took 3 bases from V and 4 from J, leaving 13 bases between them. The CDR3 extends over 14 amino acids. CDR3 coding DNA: TGTGCCAGCTCACCTAGATCAGCTCCATACGAGCAGTACTTC. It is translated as CASSPRSAPYEQYF.

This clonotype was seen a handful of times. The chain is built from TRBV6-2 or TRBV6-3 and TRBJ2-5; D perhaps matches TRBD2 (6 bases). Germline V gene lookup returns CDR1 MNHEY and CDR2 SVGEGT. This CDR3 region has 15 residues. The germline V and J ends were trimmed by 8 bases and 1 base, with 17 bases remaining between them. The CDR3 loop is CASAPISGFQETQYF. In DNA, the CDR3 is TGTGCCAGCGCGCCCATTAGCGGATTCCAAGAGACCCAGTACTTC.

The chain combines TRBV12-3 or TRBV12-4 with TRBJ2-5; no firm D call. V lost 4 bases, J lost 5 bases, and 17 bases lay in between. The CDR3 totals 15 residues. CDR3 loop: CASSSALLEIETQYF. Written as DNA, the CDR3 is TGTGCCAGCAGTTCCGCTCTTCTGGAAATTGAGACCCAGTACTTC.

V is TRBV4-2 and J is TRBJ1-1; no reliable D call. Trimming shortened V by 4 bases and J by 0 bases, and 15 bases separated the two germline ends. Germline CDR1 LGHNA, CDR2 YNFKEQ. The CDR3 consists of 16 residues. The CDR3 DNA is TGTGCCAGCAGCCGGCCGGCATCGATCATGAACACTGAAGCTTTCTTT. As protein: CASSRPASIMNTEAFF.

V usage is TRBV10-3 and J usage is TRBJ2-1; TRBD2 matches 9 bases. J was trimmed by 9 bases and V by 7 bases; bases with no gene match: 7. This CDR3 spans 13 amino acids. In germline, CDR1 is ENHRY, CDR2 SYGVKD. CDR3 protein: CAIKPREGSEQFF. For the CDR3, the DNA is TGTGCCATCAAACCGCGGGAGGGGAGTGAGCAGTTCTTC.

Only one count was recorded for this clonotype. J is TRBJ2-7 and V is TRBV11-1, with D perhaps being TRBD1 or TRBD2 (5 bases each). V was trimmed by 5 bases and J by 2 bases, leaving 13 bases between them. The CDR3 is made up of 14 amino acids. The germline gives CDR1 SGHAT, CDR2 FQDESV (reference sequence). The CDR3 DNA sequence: TGTGCCAGCAGCGGGGACCCCGGTCCCTACGAGCAGTACTTC. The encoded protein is CASSGDPGPYEQYF.

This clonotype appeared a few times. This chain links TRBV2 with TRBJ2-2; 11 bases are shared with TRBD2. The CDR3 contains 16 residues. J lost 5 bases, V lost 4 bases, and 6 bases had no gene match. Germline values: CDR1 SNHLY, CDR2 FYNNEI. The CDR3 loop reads CASSAGTSGKTGELFF. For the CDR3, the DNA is TGTGCCAGCAGTGCGGGGACTAGCGGAAAGACCGGGGAGCTGTTTTTT.

Here the CDR3 reads CASSFPMAGQGRQETQYF. Here the CDR3 DNA reads TGTGCCAGCAGCTTCCCTATGGCGGGACAGGGTCGGCAAGAGACCCAGTACTTC. This chain connects TRBV11-1 to TRBJ2-5, with TRBD1 identical over 9 bases. Germline-derived CDR1 and CDR2 are SGHAT and FQDESV (reference sequence). The ends lost 3 bases at V and 2 bases at J; junction bases unmatched: 13. The CDR3 is 18 residues long.

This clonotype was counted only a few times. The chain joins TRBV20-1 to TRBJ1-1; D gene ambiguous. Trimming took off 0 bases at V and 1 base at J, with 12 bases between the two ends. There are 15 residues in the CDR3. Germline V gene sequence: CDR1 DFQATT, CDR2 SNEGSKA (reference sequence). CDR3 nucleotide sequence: TGCAGTGCTAGAGATAGGAGGACCCCGAACACTGAAGCTTTCTTT. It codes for CSARDRRTPNTEAFF.

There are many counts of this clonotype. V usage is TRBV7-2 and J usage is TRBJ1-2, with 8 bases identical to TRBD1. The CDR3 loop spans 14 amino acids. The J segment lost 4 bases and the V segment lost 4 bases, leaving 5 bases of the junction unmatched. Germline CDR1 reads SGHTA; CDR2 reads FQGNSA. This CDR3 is CASSSQGAVYGYTF. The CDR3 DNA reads TGTGCCAGCAGCTCCCAGGGGGCGGTCTATGGCTACACCTTC.

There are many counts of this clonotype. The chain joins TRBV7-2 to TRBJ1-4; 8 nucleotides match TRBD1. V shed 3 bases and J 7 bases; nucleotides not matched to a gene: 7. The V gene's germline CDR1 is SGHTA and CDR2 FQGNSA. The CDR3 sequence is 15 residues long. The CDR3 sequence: CASSLSGTGGEKLFF. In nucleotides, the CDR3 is TGTGCCAGCAGCTTGTCCGGGACAGGCGGTGAAAAACTGTTTTTT.

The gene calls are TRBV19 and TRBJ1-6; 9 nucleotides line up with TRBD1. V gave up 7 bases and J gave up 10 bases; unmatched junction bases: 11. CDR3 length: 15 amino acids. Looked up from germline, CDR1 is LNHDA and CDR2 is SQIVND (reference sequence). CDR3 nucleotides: TGTGCCAGTATTGCCTCCGGACAGGGGAACTCACCCCTCCACTTT. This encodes CASIASGQGNSPLHF.

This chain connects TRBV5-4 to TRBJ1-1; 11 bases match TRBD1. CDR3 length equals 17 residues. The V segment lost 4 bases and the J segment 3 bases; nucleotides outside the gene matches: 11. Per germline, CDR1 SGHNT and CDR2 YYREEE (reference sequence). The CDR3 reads CASSNMGQGGMDTEAFF. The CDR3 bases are TGTGCCAGCAGCAACATGGGACAGGGGGGGATGGACACTGAAGCTTTCTTT.

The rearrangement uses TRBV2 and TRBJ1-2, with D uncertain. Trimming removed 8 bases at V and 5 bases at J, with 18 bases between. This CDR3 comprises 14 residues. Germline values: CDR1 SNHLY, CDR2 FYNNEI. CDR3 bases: TGTGCCAGCCGACAAGGACGGGGAGTGTATGGCTACACCTTC. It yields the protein CASRQGRGVYGYTF.

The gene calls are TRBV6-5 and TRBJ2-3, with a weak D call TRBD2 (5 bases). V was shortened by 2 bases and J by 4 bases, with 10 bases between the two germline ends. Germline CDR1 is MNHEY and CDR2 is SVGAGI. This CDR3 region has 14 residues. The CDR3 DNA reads TGTGCCAGCAGTTACGGAGTACTAGCAGATACGCAGTATTTT. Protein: CASSYGVLADTQYF.

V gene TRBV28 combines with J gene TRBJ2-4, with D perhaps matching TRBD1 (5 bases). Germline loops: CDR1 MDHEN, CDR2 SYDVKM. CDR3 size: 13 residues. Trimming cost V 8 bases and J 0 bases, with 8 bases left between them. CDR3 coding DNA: TGTGCCAGCGATGACAGAGCCAAAAACATTCAGTACTTC. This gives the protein CASDDRAKNIQYF.

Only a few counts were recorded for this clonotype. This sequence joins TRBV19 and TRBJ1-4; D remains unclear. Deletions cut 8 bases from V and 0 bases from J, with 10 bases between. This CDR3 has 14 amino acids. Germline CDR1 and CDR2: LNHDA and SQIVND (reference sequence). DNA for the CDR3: TGTGCCAGTGGAACATCTCCAACTAATGAAAAACTGTTTTTT. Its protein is CASGTSPTNEKLFF.

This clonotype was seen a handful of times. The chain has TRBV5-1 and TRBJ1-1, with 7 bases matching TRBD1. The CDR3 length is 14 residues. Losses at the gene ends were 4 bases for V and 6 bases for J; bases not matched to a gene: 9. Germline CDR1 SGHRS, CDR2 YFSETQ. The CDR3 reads CASSTRQGLSEAFF. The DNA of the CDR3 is TGCGCCAGCAGCACCCGACAGGGTCTTTCTGAAGCTTTCTTT.

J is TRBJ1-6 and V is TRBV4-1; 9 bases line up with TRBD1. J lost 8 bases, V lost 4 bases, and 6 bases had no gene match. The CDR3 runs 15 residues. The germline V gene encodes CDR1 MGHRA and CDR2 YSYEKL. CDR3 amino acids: CASSPRDREDSPLHF. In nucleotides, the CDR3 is TGCGCCAGCAGCCCCCGGGACAGGGAGGATTCACCCCTCCACTTT.